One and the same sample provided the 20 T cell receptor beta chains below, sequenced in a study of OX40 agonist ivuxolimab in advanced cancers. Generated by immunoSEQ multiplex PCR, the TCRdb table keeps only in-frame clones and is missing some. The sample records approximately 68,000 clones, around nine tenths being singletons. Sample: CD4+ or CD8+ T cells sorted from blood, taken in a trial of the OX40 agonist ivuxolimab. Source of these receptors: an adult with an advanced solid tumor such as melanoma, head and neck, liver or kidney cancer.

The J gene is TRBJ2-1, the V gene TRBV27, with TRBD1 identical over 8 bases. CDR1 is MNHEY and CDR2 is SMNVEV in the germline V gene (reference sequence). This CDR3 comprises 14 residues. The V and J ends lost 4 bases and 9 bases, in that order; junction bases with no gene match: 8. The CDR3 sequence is CASSSGQGAGEQFF. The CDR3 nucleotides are TGTGCCAGCAGTTCGGGTCAGGGGGCTGGTGAGCAGTTCTTC.

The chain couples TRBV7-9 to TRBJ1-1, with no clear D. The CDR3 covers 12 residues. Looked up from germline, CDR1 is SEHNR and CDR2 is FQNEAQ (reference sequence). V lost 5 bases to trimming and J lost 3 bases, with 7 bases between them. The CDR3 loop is CASSVWDTEAFF. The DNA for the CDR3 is TGTGCCAGCAGCGTCTGGGACACTGAAGCTTTCTTT.

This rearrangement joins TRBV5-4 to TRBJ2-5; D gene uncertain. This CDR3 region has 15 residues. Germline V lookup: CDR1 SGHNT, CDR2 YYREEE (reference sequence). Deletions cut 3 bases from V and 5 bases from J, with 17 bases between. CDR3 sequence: CASSSKNFQRETQYF. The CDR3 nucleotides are TGTGCCAGCAGCTCGAAGAACTTCCAGCGTGAGACCCAGTACTTC.

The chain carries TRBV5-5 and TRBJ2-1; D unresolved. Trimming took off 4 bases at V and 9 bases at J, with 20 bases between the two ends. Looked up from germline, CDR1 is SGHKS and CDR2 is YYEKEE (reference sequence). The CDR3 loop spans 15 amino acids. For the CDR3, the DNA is TGTGCCAGCAGCCTGCCGTCCCCCTCCGGAGTTGAGCAGTTCTTC. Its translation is CASSLPSPSGVEQFF. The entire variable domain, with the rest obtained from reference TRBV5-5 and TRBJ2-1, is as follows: DAGVTQSPTHLIKTRGQQVTLRCSPISGHKSVSWYQQVLGQGPQFIFQYYEKEERGRGNFPDRFSARQFPNYSSELNVNALLLGDSALYLCASSLPSPSGVEQFFGPGTRLTVL.

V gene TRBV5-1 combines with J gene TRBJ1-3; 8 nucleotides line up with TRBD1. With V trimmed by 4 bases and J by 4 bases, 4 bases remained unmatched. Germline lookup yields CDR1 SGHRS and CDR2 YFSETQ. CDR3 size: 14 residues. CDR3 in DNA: TGCGCCAGCAGCCTAGGACAGGGAGGAAACACCATATATTTT. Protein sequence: CASSLGQGGNTIYF.

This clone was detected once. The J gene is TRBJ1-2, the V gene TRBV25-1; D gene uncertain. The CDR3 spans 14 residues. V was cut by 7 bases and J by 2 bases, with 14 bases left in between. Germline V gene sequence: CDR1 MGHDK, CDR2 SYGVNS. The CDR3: CASTPTGGNYGYTF. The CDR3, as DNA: TGTGCCAGCACCCCGACGGGAGGGAACTATGGCTACACCTTC.

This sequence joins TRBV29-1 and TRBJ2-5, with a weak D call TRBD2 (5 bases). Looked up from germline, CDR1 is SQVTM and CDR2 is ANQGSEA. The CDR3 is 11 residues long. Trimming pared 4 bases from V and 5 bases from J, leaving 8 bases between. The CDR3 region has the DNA TGCAGCGTTGGGACTGGTGAGACCCAGTACTTC. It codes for CSVGTGETQYF.

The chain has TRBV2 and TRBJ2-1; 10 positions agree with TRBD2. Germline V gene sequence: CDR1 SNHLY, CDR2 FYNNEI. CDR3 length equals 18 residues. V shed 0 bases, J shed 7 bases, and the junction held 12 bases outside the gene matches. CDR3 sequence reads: CASSEAASGSARGNEQFF. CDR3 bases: TGTGCCAGCAGTGAAGCGGCTAGCGGGAGCGCCAGGGGAAATGAGCAGTTCTTC.

CDR3 bases: TGTGCCAGCAGGCCTGATGGGGGCAGTGGCGCTTTCTTT. Translated: CASRPDGGSGAFF. The rearrangement joins TRBV6-6 to TRBJ1-1; TRBD1 is a possible D gene (6 bases). CDR3 length equals 13 residues. The V gene's germline CDR1 is MNHNY and CDR2 SVGAGI (reference sequence). V lost 6 bases and J 11 bases, leaving 19 bases between the germline ends.

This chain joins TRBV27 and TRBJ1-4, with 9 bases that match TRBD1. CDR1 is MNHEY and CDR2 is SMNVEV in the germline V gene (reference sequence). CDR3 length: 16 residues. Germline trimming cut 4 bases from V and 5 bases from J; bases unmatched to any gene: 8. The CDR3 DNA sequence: TGTGCCAGCAGTTCCCTCGGGACAGGGAAAAATGAAAAACTGTTTTTT. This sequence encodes CASSSLGTGKNEKLFF.

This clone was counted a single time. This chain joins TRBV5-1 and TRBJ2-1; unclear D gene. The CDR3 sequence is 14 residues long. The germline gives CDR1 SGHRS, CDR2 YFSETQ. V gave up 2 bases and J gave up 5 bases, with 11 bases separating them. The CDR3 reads CASSLGLGDNEQFF. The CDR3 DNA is TGCGCCAGCAGCTTAGGCCTAGGAGACAATGAGCAGTTCTTC.

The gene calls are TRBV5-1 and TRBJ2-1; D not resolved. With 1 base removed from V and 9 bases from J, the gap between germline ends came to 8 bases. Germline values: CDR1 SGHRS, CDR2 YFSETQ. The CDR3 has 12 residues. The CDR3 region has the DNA TGCGCCAGCAGCTTGATCCCAGCTGAGCAGTTCTTC. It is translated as CASSLIPAEQFF.

The CDR3 DNA is TGTGCCAGCAAGCCAGGGAGCACAGATACGCAGTATTTT. Translated, it gives CASKPGSTDTQYF. The J gene is TRBJ2-3, the V gene TRBV28, with D possibly being TRBD1 (5 bases). The V and J ends lost 7 bases and 0 bases respectively, with 8 bases between them. From germline, CDR1 is MDHEN and CDR2 SYDVKM. CDR3 length: 13 residues.

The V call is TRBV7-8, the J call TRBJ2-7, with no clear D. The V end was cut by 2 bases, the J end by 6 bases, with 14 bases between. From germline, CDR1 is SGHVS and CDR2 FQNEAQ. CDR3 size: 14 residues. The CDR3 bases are TGTGCCAGCAGCTTACTCCAGGCCTCCCTCGAGCAGTACTTC. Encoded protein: CASSLLQASLEQYF.

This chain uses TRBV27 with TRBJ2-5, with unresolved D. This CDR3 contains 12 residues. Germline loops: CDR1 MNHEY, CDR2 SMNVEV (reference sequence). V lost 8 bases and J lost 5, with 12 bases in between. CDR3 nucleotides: TGTGCCAGCGGGCCCAAAGCGGAGACCCAGTACTTC. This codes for CASGPKAETQYF.

The CDR3 bases are TGTGCCAGTAGCAAGGTTCAGGGTTCTAATGAAAAACTGTTTTTT. It encodes CASSKVQGSNEKLFF. V usage is TRBV19 and J usage is TRBJ1-4; TRBD1 is a possible D gene (5 bases). Trimming stripped 6 bases from V and 3 bases from J, with 14 bases between. The CDR3 contains 15 residues. CDR1 and CDR2 (germline): LNHDA, SQIVND (reference sequence).

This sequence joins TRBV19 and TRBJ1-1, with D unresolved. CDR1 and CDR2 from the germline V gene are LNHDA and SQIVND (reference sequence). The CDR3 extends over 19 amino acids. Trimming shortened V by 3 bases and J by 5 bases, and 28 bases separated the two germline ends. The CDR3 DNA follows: TGTGCCAGTAGTATTAGGTTGGGGATCGCCCAAAGCCTAAGGACTGAAGCTTTCTTT. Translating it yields CASSIRLGIAQSLRTEAFF.

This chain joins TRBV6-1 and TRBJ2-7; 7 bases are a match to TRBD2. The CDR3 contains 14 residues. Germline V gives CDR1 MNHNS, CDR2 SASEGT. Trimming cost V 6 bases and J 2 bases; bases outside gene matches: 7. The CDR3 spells CASRGGREAYEQYF. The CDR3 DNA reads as TGTGCCAGCAGGGGGGGGAGGGAGGCCTACGAGCAGTACTTC.

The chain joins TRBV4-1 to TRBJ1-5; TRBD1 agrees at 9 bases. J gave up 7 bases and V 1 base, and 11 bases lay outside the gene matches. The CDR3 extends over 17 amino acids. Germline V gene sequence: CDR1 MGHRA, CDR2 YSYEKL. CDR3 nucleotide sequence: TGCGCCAGCAGCCAAGGCCTCCGGGACAGGGTTTCACAGCCCCAGCATTTT. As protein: CASSQGLRDRVSQPQHF.

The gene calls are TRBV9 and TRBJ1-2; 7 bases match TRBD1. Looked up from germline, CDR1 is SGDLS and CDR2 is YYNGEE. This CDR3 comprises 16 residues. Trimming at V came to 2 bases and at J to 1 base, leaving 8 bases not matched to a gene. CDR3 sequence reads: CASSVEGAPNNYGYTF. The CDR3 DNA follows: TGTGCCAGCAGCGTTGAGGGGGCCCCTAATAACTATGGCTACACCTTC.